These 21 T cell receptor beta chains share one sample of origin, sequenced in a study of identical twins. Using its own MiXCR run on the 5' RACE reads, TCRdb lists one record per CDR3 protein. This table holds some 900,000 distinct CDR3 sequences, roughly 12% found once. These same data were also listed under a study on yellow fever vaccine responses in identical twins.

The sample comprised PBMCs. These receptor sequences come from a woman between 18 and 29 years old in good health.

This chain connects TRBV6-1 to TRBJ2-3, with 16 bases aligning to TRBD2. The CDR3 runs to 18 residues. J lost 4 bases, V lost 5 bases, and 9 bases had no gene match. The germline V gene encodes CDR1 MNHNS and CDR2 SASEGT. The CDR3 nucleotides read TGTGCCAGCAGTCCCGTCCCGGGACTAGCGGGGGGGGCAGATACGCAGTATTTT. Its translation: CASSPVPGLAGGADTQYF.

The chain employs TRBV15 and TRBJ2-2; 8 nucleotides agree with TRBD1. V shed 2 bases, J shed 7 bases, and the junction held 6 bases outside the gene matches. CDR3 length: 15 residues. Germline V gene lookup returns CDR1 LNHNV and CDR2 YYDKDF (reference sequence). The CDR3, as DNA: TGTGCCACCAGCAGACCTGACAGGGGTGGCGGGGAGCTGTTTTTT. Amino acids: CATSRPDRGGGELFF. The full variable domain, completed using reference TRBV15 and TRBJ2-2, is DAMVIQNPRYQVTQFGKPVTLSCSQTLNHNVMYWYQQKSSQAPKLLFHYYDKDFNNEADTPDNFQSRRPNTSFCFLDIRSPGLGDTAMYLCATSRPDRGGGELFFGEGSRLTVL.

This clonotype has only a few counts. CDR3 in amino acids: CSVPRQGHNTGELFF. The CDR3 DNA follows: TGCAGCGTCCCAAGACAGGGGCACAACACCGGGGAGCTGTTTTTT. V is TRBV29-1 and J is TRBJ2-2; TRBD1 matches 8 bases. Per germline, CDR1 SQVTM and CDR2 ANQGSEA. The junction had 8 bases not matched to a gene; V was cut back by 6 bases and J by 2 bases. This CDR3 region has 15 residues.

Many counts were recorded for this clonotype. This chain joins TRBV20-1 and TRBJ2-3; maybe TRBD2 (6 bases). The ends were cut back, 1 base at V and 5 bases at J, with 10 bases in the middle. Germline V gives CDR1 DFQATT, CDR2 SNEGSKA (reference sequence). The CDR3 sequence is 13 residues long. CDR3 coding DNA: TGCAGTGCTAGAGTGGACTACGGAGATACGCAGTATTTT. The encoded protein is CSARVDYGDTQYF.

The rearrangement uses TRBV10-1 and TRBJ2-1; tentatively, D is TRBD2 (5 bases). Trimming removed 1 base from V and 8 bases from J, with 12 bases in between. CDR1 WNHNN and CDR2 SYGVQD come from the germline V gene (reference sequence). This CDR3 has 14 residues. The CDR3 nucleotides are TGCGCCAGCAGTGAGTTAGGGAGTATCCATGAGCAGTTCTTC. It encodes CASSELGSIHEQFF.

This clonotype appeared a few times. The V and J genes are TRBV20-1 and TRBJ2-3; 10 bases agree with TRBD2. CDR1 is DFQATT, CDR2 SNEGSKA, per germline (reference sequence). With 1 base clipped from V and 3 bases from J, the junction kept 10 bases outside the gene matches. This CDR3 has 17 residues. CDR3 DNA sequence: TGCAGTGCTAGAGGGTCAGAGCCTAGCGGGAGAACAGATACGCAGTATTTT. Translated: CSARGSEPSGRTDTQYF.

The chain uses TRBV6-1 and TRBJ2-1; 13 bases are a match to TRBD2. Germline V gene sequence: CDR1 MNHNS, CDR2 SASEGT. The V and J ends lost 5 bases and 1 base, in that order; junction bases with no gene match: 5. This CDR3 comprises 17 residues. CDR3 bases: TGTGCCAGCAGTCGACTAGCGGGAGGATTTTCCTACAATGAGCAGTTCTTC. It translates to CASSRLAGGFSYNEQFF.

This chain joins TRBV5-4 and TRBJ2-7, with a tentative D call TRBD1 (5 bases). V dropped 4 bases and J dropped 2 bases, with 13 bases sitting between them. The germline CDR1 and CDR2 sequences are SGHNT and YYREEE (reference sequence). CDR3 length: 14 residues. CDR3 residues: CASSVRQPAYEQYF. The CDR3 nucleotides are TGTGCCAGCAGCGTACGACAGCCCGCCTACGAGCAGTACTTC.

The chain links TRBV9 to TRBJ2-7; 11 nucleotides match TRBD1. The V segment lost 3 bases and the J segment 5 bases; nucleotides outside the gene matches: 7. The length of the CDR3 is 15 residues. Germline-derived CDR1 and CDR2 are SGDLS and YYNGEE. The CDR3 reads CASSAGGTGGNEQYF. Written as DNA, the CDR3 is TGTGCCAGCAGCGCTGGAGGGACAGGGGGTAACGAGCAGTACTTC.

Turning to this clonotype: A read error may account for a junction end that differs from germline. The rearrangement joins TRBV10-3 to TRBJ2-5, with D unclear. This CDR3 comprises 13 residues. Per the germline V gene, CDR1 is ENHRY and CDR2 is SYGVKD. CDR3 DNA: TGTGCCTTCAGTGTCCCCGGTGGAGAGACCCAGTACTTC. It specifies CAFSVPGGETQYF.

CDR3 nucleotides: TGCAGCGCTCCACGGGGAACGGGTGAAGCTTTCTTT. This translates into CSAPRGTGEAFF. The chain recombines TRBV29-1 with TRBJ1-1; D unclear. CDR3 length: 12 residues. Germline-derived CDR1 and CDR2 are SQVTM and ANQGSEA. Trimming removed 7 bases from V and 7 bases from J, with 16 bases in between. The whole variable domain, remainder taken from reference TRBV29-1 and TRBJ1-1, is SAVISQKPSRDICQRGTSLTIQCQVDSQVTMMFWYRQQPGQSLTLIATANQGSEATYESGFVIDKFPISRPNLTFSTLTVSNMSPEDSSIYLCSAPRGTGEAFFGQGTRLTVV.

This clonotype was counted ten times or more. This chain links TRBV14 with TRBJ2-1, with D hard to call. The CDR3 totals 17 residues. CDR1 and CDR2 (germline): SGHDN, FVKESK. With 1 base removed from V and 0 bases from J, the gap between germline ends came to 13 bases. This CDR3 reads CASSQVGSARSYNEQFF. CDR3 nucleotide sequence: TGTGCCAGCAGCCAAGTCGGAAGTGCCCGCTCCTACAATGAGCAGTTCTTC.

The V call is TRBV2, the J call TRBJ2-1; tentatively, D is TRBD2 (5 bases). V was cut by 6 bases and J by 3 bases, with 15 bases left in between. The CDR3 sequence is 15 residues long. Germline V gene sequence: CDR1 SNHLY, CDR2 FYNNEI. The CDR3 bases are TGTGCCAGCAGCGCCGGACTTCAGAGCTACAATGAGCAGTTCTTC. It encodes CASSAGLQSYNEQFF.

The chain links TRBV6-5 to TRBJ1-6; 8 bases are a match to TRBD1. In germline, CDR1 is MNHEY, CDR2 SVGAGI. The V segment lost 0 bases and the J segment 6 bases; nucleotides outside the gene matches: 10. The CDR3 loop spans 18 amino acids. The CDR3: CASSYSGVNRGTNSPLHF. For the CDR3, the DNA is TGTGCCAGCAGTTACTCCGGAGTAAACAGGGGGACTAATTCACCCCTCCACTTT.

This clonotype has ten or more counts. CDR3 coding DNA: TGTGCCAGCAGTATAGGACTAGCGGGAGCCCCACAGTACTTC. It translates to CASSIGLAGAPQYF. The J gene is TRBJ2-7, the V gene TRBV12-3 or TRBV12-4; 13 bases line up with TRBD2. With V trimmed by 5 bases and J by 10 bases, 8 bases remained unmatched. The CDR3 is 14 amino acids.

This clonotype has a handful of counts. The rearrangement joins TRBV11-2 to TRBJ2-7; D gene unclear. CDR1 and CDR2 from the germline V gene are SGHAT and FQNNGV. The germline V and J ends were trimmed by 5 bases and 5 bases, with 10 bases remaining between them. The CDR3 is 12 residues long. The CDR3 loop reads CASSLYSDEQYF. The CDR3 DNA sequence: TGTGCCAGCAGCCTCTACTCGGACGAGCAGTACTTC.

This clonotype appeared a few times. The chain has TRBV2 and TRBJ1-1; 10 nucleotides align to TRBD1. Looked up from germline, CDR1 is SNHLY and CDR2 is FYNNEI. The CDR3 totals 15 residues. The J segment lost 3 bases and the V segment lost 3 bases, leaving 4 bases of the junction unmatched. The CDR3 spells CASSDWDRGHTEAFF. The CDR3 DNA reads TGTGCCAGCAGTGATTGGGACAGGGGCCACACTGAAGCTTTCTTT.

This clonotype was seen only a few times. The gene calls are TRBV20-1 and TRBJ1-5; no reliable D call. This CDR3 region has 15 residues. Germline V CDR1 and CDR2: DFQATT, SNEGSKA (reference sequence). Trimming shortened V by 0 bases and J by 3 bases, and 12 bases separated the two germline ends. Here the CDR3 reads CSARDGPQANQPQHF. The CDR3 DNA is TGCAGTGCTAGAGATGGGCCTCAAGCCAATCAGCCCCAGCATTTT.

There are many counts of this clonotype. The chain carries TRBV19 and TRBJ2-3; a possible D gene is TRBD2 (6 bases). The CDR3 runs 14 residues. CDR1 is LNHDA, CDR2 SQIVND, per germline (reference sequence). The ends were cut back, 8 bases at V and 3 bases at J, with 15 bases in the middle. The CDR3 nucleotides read TGTGCCAGTGAGGGTAGCGGCGAGACAGATACGCAGTATTTT. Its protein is CASEGSGETDTQYF.

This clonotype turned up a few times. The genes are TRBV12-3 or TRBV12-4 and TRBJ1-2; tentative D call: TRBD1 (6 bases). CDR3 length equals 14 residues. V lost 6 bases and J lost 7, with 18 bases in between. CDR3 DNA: TGTGCCAGCAGCCGCCAGGTGGGGGGCTCTGGCTACACCTTC. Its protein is CASSRQVGGSGYTF.

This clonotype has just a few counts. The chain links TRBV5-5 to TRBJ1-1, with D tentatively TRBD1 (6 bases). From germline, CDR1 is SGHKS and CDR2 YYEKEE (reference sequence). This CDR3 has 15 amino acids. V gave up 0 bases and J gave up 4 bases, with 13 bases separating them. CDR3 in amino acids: CASSLGPGGPTEAFF. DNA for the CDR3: TGTGCCAGCAGCTTGGGTCCCGGGGGGCCCACTGAAGCTTTCTTT.